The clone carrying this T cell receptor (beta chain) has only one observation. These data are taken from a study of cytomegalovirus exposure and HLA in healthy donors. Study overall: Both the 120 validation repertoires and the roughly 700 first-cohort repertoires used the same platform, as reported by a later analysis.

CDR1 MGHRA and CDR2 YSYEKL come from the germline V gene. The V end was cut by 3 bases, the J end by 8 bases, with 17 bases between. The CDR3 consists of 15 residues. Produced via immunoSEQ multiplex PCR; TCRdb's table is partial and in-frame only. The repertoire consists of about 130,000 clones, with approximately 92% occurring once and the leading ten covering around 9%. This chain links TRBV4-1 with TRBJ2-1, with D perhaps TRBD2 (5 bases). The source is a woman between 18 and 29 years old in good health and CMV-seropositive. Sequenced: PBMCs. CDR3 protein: CASSHPGRRVDEQFF. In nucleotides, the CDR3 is TGCGCCAGCAGCCATCCTGGGAGAAGGGTAGATGAGCAGTTCTTC.